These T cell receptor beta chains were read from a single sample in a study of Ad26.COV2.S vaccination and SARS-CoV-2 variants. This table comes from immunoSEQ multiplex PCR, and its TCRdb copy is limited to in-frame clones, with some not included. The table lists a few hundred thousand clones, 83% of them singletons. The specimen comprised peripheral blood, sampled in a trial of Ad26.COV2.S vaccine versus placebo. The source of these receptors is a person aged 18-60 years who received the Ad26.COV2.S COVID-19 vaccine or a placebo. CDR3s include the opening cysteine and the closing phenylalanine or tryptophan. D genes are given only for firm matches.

CDR3aa: CASSPHGGTNYGYTF; d_gene: -; len: 15; v_gene: TRBV27; j_gene: TRBJ1-2
CDR3aa: CASSLAVPDTQYF; d_gene: -; len: 13; v_gene: TRBV19; j_gene: TRBJ2-3
CDR3aa: CASSGTGPGMGYGYTF; d_gene: -; len: 16; v_gene: TRBV7-9; j_gene: TRBJ1-2
CDR3aa: CASSVDGNTEAFF; d_gene: -; len: 13; v_gene: TRBV2; j_gene: TRBJ1-1
CDR3aa: CASNQNTGELFF; d_gene: -; len: 12; v_gene: TRBV5-1; j_gene: TRBJ2-2
CDR3aa: CARSSVGLRRFF; d_gene: -; len: 12; v_gene: TRBV5-3; j_gene: TRBJ1-1
CDR3aa: CASSSGYEQFF; d_gene: -; len: 11; v_gene: TRBV5-1; j_gene: TRBJ2-1
CDR3aa: CASSISGGVNTEAFF; d_gene: -; len: 15; v_gene: TRBV19; j_gene: TRBJ1-1
CDR3aa: CASATNFRDIHEQYF; d_gene: -; len: 15; v_gene: TRBV12-5; j_gene: TRBJ2-7
CDR3aa: CASSDRGRGVTEAFF; d_gene: TRBD1; len: 15; v_gene: TRBV19; j_gene: TRBJ1-1
CDR3aa: CASSQEGQGFEKLFF; d_gene: TRBD1; len: 15; v_gene: TRBV14; j_gene: TRBJ1-4
CDR3aa: CASSPPGTYIQYF; d_gene: -; len: 13; v_gene: TRBV7-2; j_gene: TRBJ2-4
CDR3aa: CASSQDSRRGKRYEQFF; d_gene: -; len: 17; v_gene: TRBV3-1/TRBV3-2; j_gene: TRBJ2-1
CDR3aa: CASSQDGQGIYEQYF; d_gene: -; len: 15; v_gene: TRBV4-2; j_gene: TRBJ2-7
CDR3aa: CASSYGGQGFIYEQYF; d_gene: TRBD1; len: 16; v_gene: TRBV6-6; j_gene: TRBJ2-7
CDR3aa: CASNPGGPDNPNYGYTF; d_gene: -; len: 17; v_gene: TRBV5-6; j_gene: TRBJ1-2
CDR3aa: CATAGVMETQYF; d_gene: TRBD2; len: 12; v_gene: TRBV6-5; j_gene: TRBJ2-5
CDR3aa: CASSESTSASPHF; d_gene: TRBD2; len: 13; v_gene: TRBV5-6; j_gene: TRBJ2-7
CDR3aa: CASSPTGMTQYF; d_gene: -; len: 12; v_gene: TRBV6-2/TRBV6-3; j_gene: TRBJ2-5
CDR3aa: CASSLGRAGHGYTF; d_gene: -; len: 14; v_gene: TRBV7-6; j_gene: TRBJ1-2
CDR3aa: CASSTKNIQYF; d_gene: -; len: 11; v_gene: TRBV6-5; j_gene: TRBJ2-4
CDR3aa: CASSFSSGNEQYF; d_gene: TRBD2; len: 13; v_gene: TRBV7-3; j_gene: TRBJ2-7
CDR3aa: CASSRGALANTEAFF; d_gene: -; len: 15; v_gene: TRBV4-1; j_gene: TRBJ1-1
CDR3aa: CASSKGDGQNSPLHF; d_gene: -; len: 15; v_gene: TRBV2; j_gene: TRBJ1-6
CDR3aa: CAVEDRGLTEAFF; d_gene: TRBD1; len: 13; v_gene: TRBV10-2; j_gene: TRBJ1-1
CDR3aa: CASSSYRGPGTEAFF; d_gene: TRBD1; len: 15; v_gene: TRBV11-2; j_gene: TRBJ1-1
CDR3aa: CATALTDGSGNTIYF; d_gene: -; len: 15; v_gene: TRBV2; j_gene: TRBJ1-3
CDR3aa: CSGGEGRDQPQHF; d_gene: -; len: 13; v_gene: TRBV29-1; j_gene: TRBJ1-5
CDR3aa: CASSLIAVSYNEQFF; d_gene: -; len: 15; v_gene: TRBV7-2; j_gene: TRBJ2-1
CDR3aa: CATTPGQGPTEAFF; d_gene: TRBD1; len: 14; v_gene: TRBV24-1; j_gene: TRBJ1-1
CDR3aa: CASSQARNQPQHF; d_gene: -; len: 13; v_gene: TRBV18; j_gene: TRBJ1-5
CDR3aa: CAWSPRNEQFF; d_gene: -; len: 11; v_gene: TRBV30; j_gene: TRBJ2-1
CDR3aa: CASSLNAVTDTQYF; d_gene: -; len: 14; v_gene: TRBV6-2/TRBV6-3; j_gene: TRBJ2-3
CDR3aa: CASSAGGENYEQYF; d_gene: TRBD2; len: 14; v_gene: TRBV18; j_gene: TRBJ2-7
CDR3aa: CASSQVSNEQFF; d_gene: -; len: 12; v_gene: TRBV4-2; j_gene: TRBJ2-1
CDR3aa: CASSGTGGPSQPDTQYF; d_gene: -; len: 17; v_gene: TRBV6-1; j_gene: TRBJ2-3
CDR3aa: CASSITSGVYNEQFF; d_gene: TRBD2; len: 15; v_gene: TRBV19; j_gene: TRBJ2-1
CDR3aa: CASTAFTAVSYNEQFF; d_gene: -; len: 16; v_gene: TRBV27; j_gene: TRBJ2-1
CDR3aa: CASTMGGGRGEQYF; d_gene: -; len: 14; v_gene: TRBV6-5; j_gene: TRBJ2-7
CDR3aa: CASSPWASGRPGLDDTQYF; d_gene: TRBD2; len: 19; v_gene: TRBV18; j_gene: TRBJ2-3
CDR3aa: CASSIDRVGYTF; d_gene: TRBD1; len: 12; v_gene: TRBV19; j_gene: TRBJ1-2
CDR3aa: CASSMRRDRGYGYTF; d_gene: -; len: 15; v_gene: TRBV19; j_gene: TRBJ1-2
CDR3aa: CATSRGGVGYTF; d_gene: -; len: 12; v_gene: TRBV15; j_gene: TRBJ1-2
CDR3aa: CASSLAQSYEQYF; d_gene: -; len: 13; v_gene: TRBV27; j_gene: TRBJ2-7
CDR3aa: CASSYTGGQPQHF; d_gene: -; len: 13; v_gene: TRBV6-5; j_gene: TRBJ1-5
CDR3aa: CASSQGPAGGSEDTQYF; d_gene: TRBD2; len: 17; v_gene: TRBV4-2; j_gene: TRBJ2-3
CDR3aa: CASADSNLYEQYF; d_gene: -; len: 13; v_gene: TRBV6-5; j_gene: TRBJ2-7
CDR3aa: CASSTRWAGGGTDTQYF; d_gene: -; len: 17; v_gene: TRBV19; j_gene: TRBJ2-3
CDR3aa: CACSGASTDTQYF; d_gene: TRBD2; len: 13; v_gene: TRBV30; j_gene: TRBJ2-3
CDR3aa: CASSSLVRSTDTQYF; d_gene: -; len: 15; v_gene: TRBV5-5; j_gene: TRBJ2-3
CDR3aa: CASNRDRSTMNTEAFF; d_gene: TRBD1; len: 16; v_gene: TRBV27; j_gene: TRBJ1-1
CDR3aa: CASSSGGGNQPQHF; d_gene: -; len: 14; v_gene: TRBV5-1; j_gene: TRBJ1-5
CDR3aa: CATSERGSRSEQFF; d_gene: TRBD2; len: 14; v_gene: TRBV24-1; j_gene: TRBJ2-1